This T cell receptor beta chain was identified in a study of blood T cells in healthy people across ages. Combining a sample-barcoded 5' primer with a J-beta primer mix, a second PCR ran for about 6 to 12 cycles. TCRdb reprocessed the 5' RACE reads with MiXCR, giving one entry per CDR3 protein. The sample includes 800,000 to 950,000 distinct CDR3 sequences, roughly 50% of them seen just once. The study's findings and limits: Whereas aged donors had fewer naive CD4+ cells, long-lived donors had more of them and higher diversity.

J lost 4 bases, V lost 5 bases, and 7 bases had no gene match. Per germline, CDR1 MNHEY and CDR2 SMNVEV (reference sequence). The CDR3 runs 15 residues. This clonotype was seen a handful of times. The antigen remains unidentified. Each donor gave around 9.3 milliliters of peripheral blood. Material for sequencing was blood. V usage is TRBV27 and J usage is TRBJ2-3; 9 bases align to TRBD2. The source is a man under 40 in good health. CDR3 in amino acids: CASSPRGGGADTQYF. The CDR3 bases are TGTGCCAGCAGTCCGCGGGGGGGAGGGGCAGATACGCAGTATTTT.